These 24 T cell receptor beta chains were sequenced from one sample in a study of blood T cell repertoires in COVID-19. Assay: immunoSEQ multiplex PCR; the TCRdb copy retains only in-frame clones and omits some. Of around 130,000 clones listed, more than 80% are singletons. The sequencing input was peripheral blood. These receptors were collected from an elderly woman with acute or convalescent COVID-19.

V gene TRBV30 combines with J gene TRBJ1-3; D remains unclear. CDR1 is GTSNPN and CDR2 is SVGIG in the germline V gene (reference sequence). The germline V and J ends were trimmed by 0 bases and 3 bases, with 9 bases remaining between them. The CDR3 consists of 14 residues. The DNA for the CDR3 is TGTGCCTGGAGTGTACAAGCGAGTGGAAACACCATATATTTT. Its protein is CAWSVQASGNTIYF. Full variable domain (remainder filled in from reference TRBV30 and TRBJ1-3): SQTIHQWPATLVQPVGSPLSLECTVEGTSNPNLYWYRQAAGRGLQLLFYSVGIGQISSEVPQNLSASRPQDRQFILSSKKLLLSDSGFYLCAWSVQASGNTIYFGEGSWLTVV.

V usage is TRBV7-2 and J usage is TRBJ2-5; D is possibly TRBD2 (5 bases). Between the trimmed V and J ends, which lost 5 bases and 5 bases, there was a span of 15 bases. Germline values: CDR1 SGHTA, CDR2 FQGNSA. The CDR3 covers 14 residues. CDR3 in amino acids: CASSAFRGAETQYF. As DNA, the CDR3 is TGTGCCAGCAGCGCCTTTCGGGGTGCGGAGACCCAGTACTTC.

This clone was observed once. The chain carries TRBV5-1 and TRBJ2-3; D unclear. Germline V CDR1 and CDR2: SGHRS, YFSETQ. This CDR3 comprises 15 residues. Trimming shortened V by 0 bases and J by 2 bases, and 10 bases separated the two germline ends. In DNA form, the CDR3 reads TGCGCCAGCAGCTTGGGTTTAGCCTTCACAGATACGCAGTATTTT. Its translation: CASSLGLAFTDTQYF.

CDR3 loop: CASSVQGAYGYTF. The CDR3 nucleotides read TGTGCCAGCAGTGTTCAGGGGGCCTATGGCTACACCTTC. The chain combines TRBV25-1 with TRBJ1-2; TRBD1 matches 8 bases. The V gene end was trimmed by 4 bases and the J gene end by 4 bases; junction bases not matched to a gene: 2. This CDR3 is 13 amino acids long. Germline V gene data show CDR1 as MGHDK and CDR2 as SYGVNS.

This chain uses TRBV7-9 with TRBJ2-1, with D perhaps matching TRBD2 (7 bases). V lost 1 base and J lost 7, with 17 bases in between. Germline CDR1 SEHNR, CDR2 FQNEAQ (reference sequence). This CDR3 spans 16 amino acids. The chain's CDR3 is CASSLVGGARVNEQFF. The CDR3 coding sequence is TGTGCCAGCAGCTTAGTTGGGGGGGCACGTGTGAATGAGCAGTTCTTC.

The CDR3 bases are TGTGCCAGCGGAACAGGGGGCGGAAGCACTGAAGCTTTCTTT. This encodes CASGTGGGSTEAFF. This chain connects TRBV2 to TRBJ1-1; 9 bases line up with TRBD1. This CDR3 is built from 14 residues. V shed 8 bases and J 4 bases; nucleotides not matched to a gene: 8. Germline V CDR1 and CDR2: SNHLY, FYNNEI.

The chain is built from TRBV18 and TRBJ1-1, with D unclear. CDR1 is KGHSH, CDR2 LQKENI, per germline. Trimming took off 4 bases at V and 3 bases at J, with 12 bases between the two ends. The CDR3 has 14 residues. CDR3 residues: CASSLGITDTEAFF. CDR3 coding DNA: TGTGCCAGCTCACTCGGGATCACGGACACTGAAGCTTTCTTT.

The V and J genes are TRBV30 and TRBJ2-1; D uncertain. CDR1 and CDR2 (germline): GTSNPN, SVGIG (reference sequence). V was clipped by 3 bases and J by 3 bases, with 6 bases between them. This CDR3 spans 12 amino acids. CDR3 nucleotide sequence: TGTGCCTGGAGCACCTACTACAATGAGCAGTTCTTC. Its protein product is CAWSTYYNEQFF.

CDR3 protein: CASVRVSTEAFF. The CDR3 DNA is TGTGCCAGCGTCCGAGTATCCACTGAAGCTTTCTTT. The rearrangement joins TRBV2 to TRBJ1-1, with D unclear. The germline V and J ends were trimmed by 8 bases and 4 bases, with 11 bases remaining between them. The germline CDR1 and CDR2 sequences are SNHLY and FYNNEI. The CDR3 has 12 residues.

The chain uses TRBV3-1 (or the pseudogene TRBV3-2) and TRBJ1-4; D gene uncertain. Trimming left V 4 bases short and J 8 bases short, with 14 bases between. Germline V gene lookup returns CDR1 LGHDT and CDR2 YNNKEL (reference sequence). This CDR3 comprises 14 residues. The CDR3 sequence is CASSLPSSGEKLFF. CDR3 nucleotides: TGTGCCAGCAGCCTCCCATCCTCCGGGGAAAAACTGTTTTTT.

The chain has TRBV7-2 and TRBJ1-2, with D tentatively TRBD1 (6 bases). The V gene lost 4 bases and the J gene lost 7 bases, with 16 bases spanning the gap. Germline values: CDR1 SGHTA, CDR2 FQGNSA. The length of the CDR3 is 14 residues. The CDR3 spells CASSSRDTISGYTF. The DNA of the CDR3 is TGTGCCAGCAGCTCTCGGGACACAATCTCTGGCTACACCTTC.

The genes are TRBV4-3 and TRBJ1-6; TRBD1 aligns across 7 bases. The J segment lost 4 bases and the V segment lost 3 bases, leaving 6 bases of the junction unmatched. This CDR3 is 16 amino acids long. CDR1 and CDR2 (germline): LGHNA, YSLEER. The chain's CDR3 is CASSQAGQPYNSPLHF. DNA for the CDR3: TGCGCCAGCAGCCAGGCGGGACAGCCATATAATTCACCCCTCCACTTT.

V usage is TRBV4-1 and J usage is TRBJ1-6, with 7 bases matching TRBD1. J lost 14 bases, V lost 0 bases, and 10 bases had no gene match. Germline V lookup: CDR1 MGHRA, CDR2 YSYEKL. The CDR3 has 15 residues. The CDR3 sequence: CASSQDGQAGGTLHF. CDR3 coding DNA: TGCGCCAGCAGCCAAGATGGACAGGCCGGCGGAACCCTCCACTTT.

The V and J genes are TRBV29-1 and TRBJ1-3; D is uncertain. The CDR3 length is 14 residues. V lost 2 bases and J 5 bases, leaving 13 bases between the germline ends. Germline V gene data show CDR1 as SQVTM and CDR2 as ANQGSEA. The CDR3 region is CSVELSAARNTIYF. In DNA, the CDR3 is TGCAGCGTTGAACTTTCGGCGGCCCGAAACACCATATATTTT.

The J gene is TRBJ2-5, the V gene TRBV5-1; TRBD1 aligns across 7 bases. V dropped 3 bases and J dropped 3; count of bases not matched to a gene: 11. From germline, CDR1 is SGHRS and CDR2 YFSETQ. This CDR3 is built from 16 residues. This chain's CDR3 is CASSSRTGAGEETQYF. The CDR3 DNA sequence: TGCGCCAGCAGCTCGAGGACAGGTGCAGGGGAAGAGACCCAGTACTTC. The whole variable domain, filled in from reference TRBV5-1 and TRBJ2-5, reads KAGVTQTPRYLIKTRGQQVTLSCSPISGHRSVSWYQQTPGQGLQFLFEYFSETQRNKGNFPGRFSGRQFSNSRSEMNVSTLELGDSALYLCASSSRTGAGEETQYFGPGTRLLVL.

This clone has a single count. V gene TRBV5-1 combines with J gene TRBJ2-2; D is perhaps TRBD1 (6 bases). The ends were cut back, 0 bases at V and 7 bases at J, with 13 bases in the middle. Germline V gives CDR1 SGHRS, CDR2 YFSETQ. The CDR3 is 15 residues long. The CDR3 DNA reads TGCGCCAGCAGCTTGGCCTCAGGGGATATCGGGGAGCTGTTTTTT. It encodes CASSLASGDIGELFF.

V gene TRBV28 combines with J gene TRBJ1-2, with 11 bases lining up with TRBD1. CDR3 length: 16 amino acids. The germline V gene encodes CDR1 MDHEN and CDR2 SYDVKM. With V trimmed by 8 bases and J by 3 bases, 11 bases remained unmatched. CDR3 amino acids: CASRSPPGQGDYGYTF. As DNA, the CDR3 is TGTGCCAGCCGTTCCCCGCCGGGACAGGGGGACTATGGCTACACCTTC.

The V call is TRBV5-5, the J call TRBJ1-1; 8 nucleotides align to TRBD1. The CDR3 spans 16 residues. The V gene end was trimmed by 0 bases and the J gene end by 5 bases; junction bases not matched to a gene: 9. Germline V gives CDR1 SGHKS, CDR2 YYEKEE (reference sequence). CDR3 protein: CASSLAAGGVGTEAFF. CDR3 DNA sequence: TGTGCCAGCAGCTTGGCGGCAGGGGGCGTTGGGACTGAAGCTTTCTTT.

The chain joins TRBV3-1 (or the pseudogene TRBV3-2) to TRBJ1-3; the match to TRBD1 covers 7 bases. This CDR3 has 16 amino acids. Germline V gives CDR1 LGHDT, CDR2 YNNKEL (reference sequence). V trimming: 4 bases; J trimming: 4 bases; junction bases outside the gene matches: 10. This CDR3 reads CASSLHRRGLGNTIYF. The CDR3 DNA sequence: TGTGCCAGCAGCCTACATAGGAGGGGGCTCGGAAACACCATATATTTT.

The chain couples TRBV7-6 to TRBJ1-3; 9 bases align to TRBD1. This CDR3 is 14 amino acids long. Germline V CDR1 and CDR2: SGHVS, FNYEAQ. V shed 6 bases and J 3 bases; nucleotides not matched to a gene: 3. The CDR3 loop reads CASRRDRDGNTIYF. The CDR3 DNA is TGTGCCAGCAGGAGGGACAGGGATGGAAACACCATATATTTT.

This chain links TRBV4-3 with TRBJ1-4; D uncertain. The CDR3 is 14 amino acids. V was pared by 4 bases and J by 8 bases, with 14 bases between. Germline loops: CDR1 LGHNA, CDR2 YSLEER. CDR3 bases: TGCGCCAGCAGCCTACAATGGGCCAGAGAAAAACTGTTTTTT. Translation: CASSLQWAREKLFF.

The genes are TRBV2 and TRBJ1-1; TRBD1 matches at 8 bases. From germline, CDR1 is SNHLY and CDR2 FYNNEI. The CDR3 has 11 residues. J gave up 11 bases and V 4 bases, and 3 bases lay outside the gene matches. The CDR3: CASSVRQGAFF. The CDR3 coding sequence is TGTGCCAGCAGTGTGAGACAGGGGGCTTTCTTT.

The chain joins TRBV5-4 to TRBJ2-3; D ambiguous. The germline CDR1 and CDR2 sequences are SGHNT and YYREEE (reference sequence). Deletions cut 1 base from V and 1 base from J, with 4 bases between. The CDR3 length is 13 residues. The CDR3 sequence: CASSLSGTDTQYF. The DNA for the CDR3 is TGTGCCAGCAGCTTGTCGGGCACAGATACGCAGTATTTT.

This chain uses TRBV5-1 with TRBJ1-2; D is uncertain. V lost 0 bases, J lost 0 bases, and 6 bases lay in between. The CDR3 sequence is 14 residues long. From germline, CDR1 is SGHRS and CDR2 YFSETQ. The CDR3 DNA sequence: TGCGCCAGCAGCTTGGGCCCTACTAACTATGGCTACACCTTC. Amino acids: CASSLGPTNYGYTF.